A selection of T cell receptor beta chains follows, all from one sample in a study of blood T cell repertoires in COVID-19. Sequencing was performed with immunoSEQ multiplex PCR; in TCRdb, only in-frame clones are kept and a portion is missing. The sample consists of roughly 130,000 clones, roughly four fifths of them appearing once. The specimen sequenced was PBMCs or T cells enriched from blood (not recorded which). These receptors were obtained from a woman in her fifties or sixties with acute COVID-19. The CDR3 runs from the conserved cysteine through the conserved F or W. A D gene is named only where the DNA matches it firmly. Clone size, where shown, is once, few, many, or a class for clones that have expanded.

d_gene,len,abundance,j_gene,v_gene,CDR3aa,CDR3nt
.,16,.,TRBJ2-1,TRBV7-2,CASSLARAAGYNEQFF,TGTGCCAGCAGCTTAGCGCGAGCGGCAGGCTACAATGAGCAGTTCTTC
.,20,.,TRBJ2-1,TRBV23-1,CASSQSTGRIKPRSYNEQFF,TGCGCCAGCAGTCAATCGACAGGCCGAATCAAACCCCGCTCCTACAATGAGCAGTTCTTC
TRBD1,15,.,TRBJ1-3,TRBV15,CATGDRGIAGNTIYF,TGTGCCACCGGGGACAGGGGTATTGCTGGAAACACCATATATTTT
TRBD1,15,.,TRBJ1-3,TRBV25-1,CASSEPGGSGNTIYF,TGTGCCAGCAGTGAGCCAGGGGGCTCTGGAAACACCATATATTTT
TRBD1,14,.,TRBJ1-1,TRBV7-9,CASSEQGANTEAFF,TGTGCCAGCAGCGAGCAGGGGGCGAACACTGAAGCTTTCTTT
.,12,.,TRBJ1-1,TRBV29-1,CGYREGRTEAFF,TGCGGGTACAGGGAGGGCAGGACTGAAGCTTTCTTT
TRBD2,14,.,TRBJ2-7,TRBV10-3,CAIAPPSGTYEQYF,TGTGCCATCGCGCCGCCTAGCGGGACTTACGAGCAGTACTTC
TRBD2,15,once,TRBJ2-1,TRBV11-3,CASSFGGRVDNEQFF,TGTGCCAGCAGCTTCGGCGGGAGGGTAGACAATGAGCAGTTCTTC
.,13,.,TRBJ1-1,TRBV9,CASSVEQNTEAFF,TGTGCCAGCAGCGTAGAACAGAACACTGAAGCTTTCTTT
TRBD2,18,.,TRBJ2-2,TRBV3-1/TRBV3-2,CASSSGLAGGGNTGELFF,TGTGCCAGCAGCTCCGGACTAGCGGGAGGTGGGAACACCGGGGAGCTGTTTTTT
.,13,.,TRBJ2-1,TRBV7-2,CASSSVRESEQFF,TGTGCCAGCAGCTCAGTTCGGGAGAGTGAGCAGTTCTTC